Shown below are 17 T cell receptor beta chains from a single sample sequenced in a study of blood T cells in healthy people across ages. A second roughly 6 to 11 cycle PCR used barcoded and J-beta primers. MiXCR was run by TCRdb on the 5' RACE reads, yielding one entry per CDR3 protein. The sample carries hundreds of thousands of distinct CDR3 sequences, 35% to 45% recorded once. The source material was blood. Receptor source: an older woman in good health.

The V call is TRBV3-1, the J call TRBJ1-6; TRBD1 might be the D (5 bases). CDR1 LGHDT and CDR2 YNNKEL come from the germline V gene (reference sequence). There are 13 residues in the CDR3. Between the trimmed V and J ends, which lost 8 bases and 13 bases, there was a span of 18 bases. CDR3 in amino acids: CASGLPGKGPLHF. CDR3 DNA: TGTGCCAGCGGCCTTCCCGGGAAGGGGCCCCTCCACTTT.

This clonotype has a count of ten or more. Here the CDR3 reads CSVDQAGEQYF. CDR3 in DNA: TGCAGCGTTGACCAGGCCGGCGAGCAGTACTTC. V is TRBV29-1 and J is TRBJ2-7; D not resolved. Deletions cut 3 bases from V and 6 bases from J, with 9 bases between. The CDR3 consists of 11 residues. From germline, CDR1 is SQVTM and CDR2 ANQGSEA.

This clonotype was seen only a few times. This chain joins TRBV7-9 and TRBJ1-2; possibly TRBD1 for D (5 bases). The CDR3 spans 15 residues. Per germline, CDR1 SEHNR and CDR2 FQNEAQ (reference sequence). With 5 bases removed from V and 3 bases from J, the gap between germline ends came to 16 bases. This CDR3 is CASSPGAGSHYGYTF. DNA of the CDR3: TGTGCCAGCAGCCCTGGGGCAGGGAGCCACTATGGCTACACCTTC.

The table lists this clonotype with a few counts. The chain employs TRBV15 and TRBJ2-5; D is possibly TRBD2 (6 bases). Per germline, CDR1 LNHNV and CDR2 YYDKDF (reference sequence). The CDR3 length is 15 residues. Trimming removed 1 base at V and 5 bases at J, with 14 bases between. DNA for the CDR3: TGTGCCACCAGCAGAGCGGCGGGGTTAGGGGAGACCCAGTACTTC. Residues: CATSRAAGLGETQYF.

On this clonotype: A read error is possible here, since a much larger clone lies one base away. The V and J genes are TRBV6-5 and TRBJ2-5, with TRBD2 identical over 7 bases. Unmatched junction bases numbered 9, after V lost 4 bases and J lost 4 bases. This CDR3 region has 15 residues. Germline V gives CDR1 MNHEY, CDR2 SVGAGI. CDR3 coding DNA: TGTGCCAGCAGTTCATCCGGGGGGACTCGAGAGACCCAGTACTTC. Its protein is CASSSSGGTRETQYF.

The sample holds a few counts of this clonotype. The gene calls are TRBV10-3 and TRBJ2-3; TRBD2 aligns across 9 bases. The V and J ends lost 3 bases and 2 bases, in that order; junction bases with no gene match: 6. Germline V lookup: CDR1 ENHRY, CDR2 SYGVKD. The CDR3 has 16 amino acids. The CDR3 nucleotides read TGTGCCATCAGTGACGCGGGGGGGGGACTCACAGATACGCAGTATTTT. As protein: CAISDAGGGLTDTQYF.

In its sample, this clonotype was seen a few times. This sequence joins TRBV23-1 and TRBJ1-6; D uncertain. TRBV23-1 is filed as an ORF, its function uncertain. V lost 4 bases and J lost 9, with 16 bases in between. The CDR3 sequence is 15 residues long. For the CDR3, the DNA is TGCGCCAGCAGTCCAGACCGGGAGAAGACTTCACCCCTCCACTTT. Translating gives CASSPDREKTSPLHF.

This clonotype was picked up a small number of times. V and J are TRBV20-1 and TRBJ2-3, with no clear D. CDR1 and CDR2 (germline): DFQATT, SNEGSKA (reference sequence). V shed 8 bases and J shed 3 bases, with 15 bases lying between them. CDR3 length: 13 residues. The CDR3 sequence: CSFLPDTTDTQYF. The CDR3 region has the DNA TGCAGTTTTTTACCCGACACGACAGATACGCAGTATTTT.

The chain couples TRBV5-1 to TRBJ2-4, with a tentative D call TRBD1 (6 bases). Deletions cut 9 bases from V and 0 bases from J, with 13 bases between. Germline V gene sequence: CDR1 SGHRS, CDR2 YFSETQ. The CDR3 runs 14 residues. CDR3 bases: TGCGCCACCAGGACAGACTTAGCCAAAAACATTCAGTACTTC. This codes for CATRTDLAKNIQYF.

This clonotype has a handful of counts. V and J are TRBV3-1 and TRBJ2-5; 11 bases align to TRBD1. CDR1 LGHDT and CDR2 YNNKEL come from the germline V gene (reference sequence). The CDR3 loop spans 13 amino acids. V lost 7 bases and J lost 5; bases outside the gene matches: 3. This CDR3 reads CASKDRGPETQYF. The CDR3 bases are TGTGCCAGCAAGGACAGGGGGCCCGAGACCCAGTACTTC.

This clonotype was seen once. In DNA, the CDR3 is TGTGCCAGCAGCCTTAGCGGGGGGCTTAGCACAGATACGCAGTATTTT. Its protein product is CASSLSGGLSTDTQYF. V is TRBV28 and J is TRBJ2-3; 10 bases are a match to TRBD2. CDR1 is MDHEN and CDR2 is SYDVKM in the germline V gene. J was trimmed by 0 bases and V by 6 bases; bases with no gene match: 6. The CDR3 contains 16 residues. Complete variable domain (other parts from reference TRBV28 and TRBJ2-3): DVKVTQSSRYLVKRTGEKVFLECVQDMDHENMFWYRQDPGLGLRLIYFSYDVKMKEKGDIPEGYSVSREKKERFSLILESASTNQTSMYLCASSLSGGLSTDTQYFGPGTRLTVL.

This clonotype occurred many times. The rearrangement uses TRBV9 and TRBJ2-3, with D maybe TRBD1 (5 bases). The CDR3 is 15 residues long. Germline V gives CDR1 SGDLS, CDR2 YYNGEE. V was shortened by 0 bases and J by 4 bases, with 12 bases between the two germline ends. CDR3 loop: CASSVAGRASDTQYF. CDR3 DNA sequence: TGTGCCAGCAGCGTAGCGGGCAGGGCTTCAGATACGCAGTATTTT.

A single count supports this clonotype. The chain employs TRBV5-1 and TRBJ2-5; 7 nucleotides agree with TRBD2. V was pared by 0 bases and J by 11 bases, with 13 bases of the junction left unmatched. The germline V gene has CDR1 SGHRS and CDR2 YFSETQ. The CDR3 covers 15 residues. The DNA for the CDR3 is TGCGCCAGCAGCTTGGGGGCTAGCGGTACCAATGAGCAGTACTTC. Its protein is CASSLGASGTNEQYF.

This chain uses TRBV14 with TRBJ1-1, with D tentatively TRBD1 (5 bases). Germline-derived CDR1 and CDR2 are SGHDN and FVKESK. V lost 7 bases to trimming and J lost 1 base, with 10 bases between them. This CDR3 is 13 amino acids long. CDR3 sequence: CASNGGANTEAFF. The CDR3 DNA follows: TGTGCCAGCAATGGGGGTGCGAACACTGAAGCTTTCTTT.

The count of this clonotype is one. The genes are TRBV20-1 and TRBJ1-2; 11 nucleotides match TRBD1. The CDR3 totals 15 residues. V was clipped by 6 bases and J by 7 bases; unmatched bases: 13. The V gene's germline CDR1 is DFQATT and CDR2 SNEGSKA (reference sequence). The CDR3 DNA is TGCAGTGCCAGGTCCGGGACAGGGGGACAAGTTGGCTACACCTTC. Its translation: CSARSGTGGQVGYTF.

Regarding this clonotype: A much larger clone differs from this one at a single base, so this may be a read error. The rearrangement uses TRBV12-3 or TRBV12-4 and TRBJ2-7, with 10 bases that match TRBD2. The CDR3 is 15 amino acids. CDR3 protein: CANSLIAGGSYEQYF. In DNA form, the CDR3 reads TGTGCCAACAGTCTCATAGCGGGAGGCTCCTACGAGCAGTACTTC.

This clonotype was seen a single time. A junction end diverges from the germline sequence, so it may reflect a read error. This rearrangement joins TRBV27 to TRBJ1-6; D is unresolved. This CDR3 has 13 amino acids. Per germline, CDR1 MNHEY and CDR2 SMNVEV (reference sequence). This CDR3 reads CTSRREYNSPLHF. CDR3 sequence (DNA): TGTACCAGCCGGCGGGAGTACAATTCACCCCTCCACTTT.